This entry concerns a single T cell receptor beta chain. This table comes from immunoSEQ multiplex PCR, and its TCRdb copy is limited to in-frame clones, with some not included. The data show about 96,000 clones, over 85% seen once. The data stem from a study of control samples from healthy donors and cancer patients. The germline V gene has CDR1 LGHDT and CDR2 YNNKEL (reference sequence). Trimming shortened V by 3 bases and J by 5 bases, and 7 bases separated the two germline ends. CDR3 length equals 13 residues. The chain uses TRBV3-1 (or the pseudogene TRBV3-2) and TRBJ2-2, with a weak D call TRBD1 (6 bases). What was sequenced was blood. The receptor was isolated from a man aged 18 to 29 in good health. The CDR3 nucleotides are TGTGCCAGCAGCCAGAGGGGGACCGGGGAGCTGTTTTTT. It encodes CASSQRGTGELFF.